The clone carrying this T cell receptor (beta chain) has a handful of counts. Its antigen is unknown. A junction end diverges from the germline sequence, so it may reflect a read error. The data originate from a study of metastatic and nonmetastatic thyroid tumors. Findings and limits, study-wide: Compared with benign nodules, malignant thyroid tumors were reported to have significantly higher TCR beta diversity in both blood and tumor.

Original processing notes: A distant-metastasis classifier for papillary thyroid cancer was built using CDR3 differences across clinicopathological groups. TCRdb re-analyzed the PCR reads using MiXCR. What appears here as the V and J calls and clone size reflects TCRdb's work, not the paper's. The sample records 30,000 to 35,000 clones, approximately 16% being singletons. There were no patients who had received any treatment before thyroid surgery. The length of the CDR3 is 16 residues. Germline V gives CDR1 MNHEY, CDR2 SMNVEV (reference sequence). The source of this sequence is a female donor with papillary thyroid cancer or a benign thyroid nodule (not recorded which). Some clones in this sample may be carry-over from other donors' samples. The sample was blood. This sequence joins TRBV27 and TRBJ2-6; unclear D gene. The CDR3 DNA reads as TGTGTCAGCAGTCTCTGGCCCCCCGCTGGCGCCAACGTCCTGACTTTC. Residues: CVSSLWPPAGANVLTF.